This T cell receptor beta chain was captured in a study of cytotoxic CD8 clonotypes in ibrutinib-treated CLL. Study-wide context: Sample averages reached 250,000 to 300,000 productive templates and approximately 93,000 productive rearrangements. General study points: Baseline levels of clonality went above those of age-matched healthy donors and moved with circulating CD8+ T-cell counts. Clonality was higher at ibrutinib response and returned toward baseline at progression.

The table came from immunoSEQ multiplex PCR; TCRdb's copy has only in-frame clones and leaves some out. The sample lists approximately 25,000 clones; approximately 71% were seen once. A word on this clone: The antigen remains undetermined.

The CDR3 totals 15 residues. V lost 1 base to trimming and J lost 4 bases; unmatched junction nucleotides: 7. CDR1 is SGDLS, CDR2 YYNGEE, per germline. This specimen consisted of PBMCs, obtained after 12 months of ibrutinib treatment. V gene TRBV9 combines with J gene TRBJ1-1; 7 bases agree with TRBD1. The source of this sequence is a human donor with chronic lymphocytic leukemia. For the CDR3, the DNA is TGTGCCAGCAGCGTACTCGACAGGGCGGGCACTGAAGCTTTCTTT. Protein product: CASSVLDRAGTEAFF.